A selection of T cell receptor beta chains follows, all from one sample in a study of identical twins. TCRdb re-called the 5' RACE reads with MiXCR, one entry per CDR3 protein. The sample lists some 560,000 distinct CDR3 sequences; 9% to 10% were seen once. This same sample was also taken into another study, of yellow fever vaccine responses in identical twins.

Sequences were obtained from PBMCs. Receptors originate from a woman aged 18-30 years in good health. Each CDR3 is given with its conserved first and last residue. A D gene is named only where the DNA matches it firmly. A row's size may be missing; if present it is once, few, many or a size class.

j_call	clone_size	d_call	v_call	cdr3_aa	cdr3_nt
TRBJ2-1	few	NA	TRBV10-1	CASSPQENEQFF	TGCGCCAGCAGCCCACAAGAAAATGAGCAGTTCTTC
TRBJ2-5	once	NA	TRBV4-2	CASSPGVHSSLFGSETQYF	TGTGCCAGCAGCCCCGGGGTCCACAGTTCTTTATTTGGGTCGGAGACCCAGTACTTC
TRBJ2-7	few	NA	TRBV7-2	CASSLVGSEQYF	TGTGCCAGCAGCTTAGTCGGATCCGAGCAGTACTTC
TRBJ1-5	few	NA	TRBV7-8	CAISGRDNQPQHF	TGTGCCATTTCCGGACGGGACAATCAGCCCCAGCATTTT
TRBJ2-5	many	NA	TRBV4-1	CASSQVWGQETQYF	TGCGCCAGCAGCCAAGTCTGGGGCCAAGAGACCCAGTACTTC
TRBJ2-3	NA	NA	TRBV6-1	CASTHLGGYTDTQYF	TGTGCCAGCACCCATCTAGGCGGTTACACAGATACGCAGTATTTT
TRBJ1-3	few	NA	TRBV20-1	CSAPDRRGSGNTIYF	TGCAGTGCACCTGACAGAAGAGGCTCTGGAAACACCATATATTTT
TRBJ2-1	many	TRBD2	TRBV6-2/TRBV6-3	CASWRGGRDEQFF	TGTGCCAGCTGGCGGGGGGGCCGGGATGAGCAGTTCTTC
TRBJ2-2	few	NA	TRBV4-3	CASSQEGVMNTGELFF	TGCGCCAGCAGCCAAGAGGGAGTGATGAACACCGGGGAGCTGTTTTTT
TRBJ2-2	NA	NA	TRBV6-2/TRBV6-3	CASSYSLHARRSNRFPGELFF	TGTGCCAGCAGTTACTCGCTCCACGCCCGAAGGTCCAACAGGTTCCCCGGGGAGCTGTTTTTT
TRBJ2-3	NA	NA	TRBV29-1	CSVLLDTRTDTQYF	TGCAGCGTCCTCCTGGACACCCGCACAGATACGCAGTATTTT
TRBJ2-7	few	TRBD2	TRBV3-1	CASSHVFGRMNEQYF	TGTGCCAGCAGCCACGTCTTCGGGAGGATGAACGAGCAGTACTTC
TRBJ2-7	many	NA	TRBV24-1	CATRDPGDSSYEQYF	TGTGCCACCAGGGATCCGGGGGACAGTTCCTACGAGCAGTACTTC
TRBJ2-5	NA	TRBD1	TRBV2	CASSGQGSQYF	TGTGCCAGCAGTGGACAGGGGTCCCAGTACTTC
TRBJ2-3	many	NA	TRBV7-2	CASSLGGREDTQYF	TGTGCCAGCAGCTTAGGGGGTAGGGAGGATACGCAGTATTTT
TRBJ2-5	many	NA	TRBV12-3/TRBV12-4	CASSEVRETQYF	TGTGCCAGCAGCGAGGTCCGAGAGACCCAGTACTTC
TRBJ1-2	NA	NA	TRBV5-1	CASSLTSGNGYTF	TGCGCCAGCAGCTTGACTTCCGGGAATGGCTACACCTTC
TRBJ2-7	few	TRBD1	TRBV5-6	CASSPGTGNEQYF	TGTGCCAGCAGCCCGGGGACAGGGAACGAGCAGTACTTC
TRBJ2-3	many	TRBD2	TRBV20-1	CSAIIGGRTSTDTQYF	TGCAGTGCTATCATCGGCGGGAGGACTAGCACAGATACGCAGTATTTT
TRBJ2-7	few	TRBD1	TRBV20-1	CSARDHETGEGEQYF	TGCAGTGCTAGAGATCACGAGACAGGGGAAGGCGAGCAGTACTTC
TRBJ1-1	NA	NA	TRBV6-2/TRBV6-3	CASESNMNTEAFF	TGTGCCAGCGAAAGTAACATGAACACTGAAGCTTTCTTT
TRBJ2-7	many	NA	TRBV15	CATSRDRRGYEQYF	TGTGCCACCAGCAGAGATCGAAGGGGCTACGAGCAGTACTTC
TRBJ2-3	many	NA	TRBV20-1	CSAPTSTDTQYF	TGCAGTGCGCCGACGAGCACAGATACGCAGTATTTT
TRBJ1-4	many	TRBD1	TRBV7-9	CASSRQGGKLFF	TGTGCCAGCAGCCGACAGGGTGGGAAACTGTTTTTT
TRBJ2-5	many	TRBD1	TRBV7-8	CASSTNRGRETQYF	TGTGCCAGCAGCACTAACAGGGGGCGGGAGACCCAGTACTTC
TRBJ2-3	NA	NA	TRBV13	CASRVRGAQPVNTQYF	TGTGCCAGCAGAGTTAGAGGGGCCCAACCGGTCAATACGCAGTATTTT
TRBJ2-1	NA	TRBD2	TRBV10-3	CAIGSGGPYNEQFF	TGTGCCATTGGAAGCGGGGGCCCTTACAATGAGCAGTTCTTC
TRBJ2-3	few	TRBD2	TRBV5-1	CASSLNSGGLDTQYF	TGCGCCAGCAGCTTGAATAGCGGGGGGCTAGATACGCAGTATTTT
TRBJ2-7	few	TRBD1	TRBV5-6	CASSSSGRDRGYEQYF	TGTGCCAGCAGCTCCTCCGGACGGGACAGGGGCTACGAGCAGTACTTC
TRBJ2-2	few	NA	TRBV2	CASSSLLGTGELFF	TGTGCCAGCAGCTCCCTTCTGGGCACCGGGGAGCTGTTTTTT
TRBJ2-5	NA	TRBD2	TRBV6-1	CASNEGLAGWGETQYF	TGTGCCAGCAACGAGGGACTAGCGGGATGGGGAGAGACCCAGTACTTC